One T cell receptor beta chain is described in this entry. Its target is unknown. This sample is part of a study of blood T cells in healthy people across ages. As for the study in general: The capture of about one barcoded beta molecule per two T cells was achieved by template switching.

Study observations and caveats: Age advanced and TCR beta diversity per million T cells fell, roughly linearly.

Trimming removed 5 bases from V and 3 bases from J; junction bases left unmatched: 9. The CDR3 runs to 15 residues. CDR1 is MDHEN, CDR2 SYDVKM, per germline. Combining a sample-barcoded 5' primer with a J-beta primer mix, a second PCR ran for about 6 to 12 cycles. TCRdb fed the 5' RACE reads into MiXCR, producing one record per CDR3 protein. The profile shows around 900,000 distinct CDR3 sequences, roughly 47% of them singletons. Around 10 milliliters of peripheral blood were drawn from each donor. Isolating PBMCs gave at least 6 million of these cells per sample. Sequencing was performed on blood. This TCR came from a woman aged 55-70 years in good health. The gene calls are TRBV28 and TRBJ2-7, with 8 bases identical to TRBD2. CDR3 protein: CASSLPGRAVYEQYF. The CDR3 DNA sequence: TGTGCCAGCAGTCTCCCCGGGAGGGCCGTCTACGAGCAGTACTTC.